These T cell receptor beta chains were read from a single sample in a study of blood T cells in healthy people across ages. In TCRdb, the 5' RACE reads were re-called with MiXCR into one record per CDR3 protein. Of 1 million or so distinct CDR3 sequences in the sample, around 45% were seen once. Material: blood. These receptors came from a woman in her fifties or sixties in good health. Each CDR3 is given with its conserved first and last residue. The order of the fields is V gene, clone size, J gene, D gene, CDR3 protein, CDR3 DNA. The D gene is left open where the match is weak. Clone size is given for some rows only: seen once, a few or many times, or a class if the clone is expanded.

v_call: TRBV9
clone_size: -
j_call: TRBJ2-2
d_call: TRBD2
cdr3_aa: CASSTTGTSFTGELFF
cdr3_nt: TGTGCCAGCAGCACAACCGGGACTAGCTTCACCGGGGAGCTGTTTTTT

v_call: TRBV27
clone_size: many
j_call: TRBJ2-7
d_call: TRBD1
cdr3_aa: CASSLSPPRGSTYEQYF
cdr3_nt: TGTGCCAGCAGTTTATCCCCCCCCAGGGGGTCAACCTACGAGCAGTACTTC

v_call: TRBV9
clone_size: -
j_call: TRBJ2-7
d_call: TRBD1
cdr3_aa: CASSVSGQPYNEQYF
cdr3_nt: TGTGCCAGCAGCGTATCGGGACAGCCCTACAATGAGCAGTACTTC

v_call: TRBV20-1
clone_size: -
j_call: TRBJ2-7
d_call: -
cdr3_aa: CSASQTGPYEQYF
cdr3_nt: TGCAGTGCTAGCCAAACAGGCCCCTACGAGCAGTACTTC

v_call: TRBV15
clone_size: -
j_call: TRBJ2-7
d_call: -
cdr3_aa: CATSRAGGRVNEQYF
cdr3_nt: TGTGCCACCAGCAGAGCGGGTGGTCGCGTGAACGAGCAGTACTTC

v_call: TRBV27
clone_size: -
j_call: TRBJ2-7
d_call: TRBD1
cdr3_aa: CASKNRGASYEQYF
cdr3_nt: TGTGCCAGCAAAAACAGGGGAGCTTCCTACGAGCAGTACTTC

v_call: TRBV6-2/TRBV6-3
clone_size: -
j_call: TRBJ2-4
d_call: -
cdr3_aa: CASTHGAQQYF
cdr3_nt: TGTGCCAGCACCCATGGGGCTCAGCAGTACTTC

v_call: TRBV20-1
clone_size: -
j_call: TRBJ2-7
d_call: TRBD1
cdr3_aa: CSASDRVREQYF
cdr3_nt: TGCAGTGCTAGTGACAGGGTTCGCGAGCAGTACTTC

v_call: TRBV7-2
clone_size: -
j_call: TRBJ2-4
d_call: -
cdr3_aa: CASSSLPSAGTLRGAKNIQYF
cdr3_nt: TGTGCCAGCAGCTCTCTCCCCTCAGCGGGGACTCTTAGGGGGGCCAAAAACATTCAGTACTTC

v_call: TRBV7-6
clone_size: many
j_call: TRBJ2-7
d_call: -
cdr3_aa: CASSQGTVSEQYF
cdr3_nt: TGTGCCAGCAGCCAAGGGACTGTCTCCGAGCAGTACTTC

v_call: TRBV20-1
clone_size: -
j_call: TRBJ1-4
d_call: -
cdr3_aa: CSVTRSTNEKLFF
cdr3_nt: TGCAGTGTGACTCGATCAACTAATGAAAAACTGTTTTTT

v_call: TRBV10-3
clone_size: -
j_call: TRBJ2-3
d_call: TRBD1
cdr3_aa: CATGTGRTDTQYF
cdr3_nt: TGTGCCACCGGGACAGGACGCACAGATACGCAGTATTTT

v_call: TRBV29-1
clone_size: once
j_call: TRBJ2-4
d_call: TRBD2
cdr3_aa: CSVIAGGPYGQYF
cdr3_nt: TGCAGCGTTATCGCGGGAGGGCCCTACGGGCAGTACTTC

v_call: TRBV15
clone_size: -
j_call: TRBJ1-4
d_call: -
cdr3_aa: CATEGQPSSEKLFF
cdr3_nt: TGTGCCACCGAAGGACAGCCCTCTTCCGAAAAACTGTTTTTT

v_call: TRBV10-3
clone_size: -
j_call: TRBJ2-3
d_call: TRBD1
cdr3_aa: CAIKKDRDDTDTQYF
cdr3_nt: TGTGCCATCAAGAAAGACAGGGATGACACAGATACGCAGTATTTT

v_call: TRBV20-1
clone_size: -
j_call: TRBJ2-1
d_call: TRBD2
cdr3_aa: CSAKTMHGAGDTNEQFF
cdr3_nt: TGCAGTGCTAAAACGATGCACGGGGCGGGAGATACCAATGAGCAGTTCTTC

v_call: TRBV5-1
clone_size: few
j_call: TRBJ2-3
d_call: TRBD2
cdr3_aa: CASSHGLAEHTDTQYF
cdr3_nt: TGCGCCAGCAGCCATGGACTAGCGGAGCACACAGATACGCAGTATTTT

v_call: TRBV7-2
clone_size: -
j_call: TRBJ2-1
d_call: TRBD2
cdr3_aa: CASSSLPGLAGGRMFF
cdr3_nt: TGTGCCAGCAGCTCACTCCCGGGACTAGCGGGAGGACGAATGTTCTTC

v_call: TRBV27
clone_size: -
j_call: TRBJ2-7
d_call: -
cdr3_aa: CASGALRGLPYEQYF
cdr3_nt: TGTGCCAGCGGGGCCCTGCGGGGACTCCCCTACGAGCAGTACTTC

v_call: TRBV2
clone_size: -
j_call: TRBJ2-1
d_call: TRBD2
cdr3_aa: CASSEAVRLAGDEQFF
cdr3_nt: TGTGCCAGCAGTGAAGCGGTTCGACTAGCGGGGGATGAGCAGTTCTTC

v_call: TRBV4-2
clone_size: -
j_call: TRBJ2-1
d_call: TRBD2
cdr3_aa: CASTLSGLARSYNEQFF
cdr3_nt: TGTGCCAGCACTCTCTCCGGACTAGCGAGATCTTACAATGAGCAGTTCTTC

v_call: TRBV6-2/TRBV6-3
clone_size: few
j_call: TRBJ1-4
d_call: TRBD1
cdr3_aa: CASSPGTDATNEKLFF
cdr3_nt: TGTGCCAGCAGCCCTGGGACAGACGCAACTAATGAAAAACTGTTTTTT

v_call: TRBV24-1
clone_size: -
j_call: TRBJ2-3
d_call: TRBD2
cdr3_aa: CATSATPGTSSLVTDTQYF
cdr3_nt: TGTGCCACCAGTGCCACCCCTGGGACTAGCTCATTAGTCACAGATACGCAGTATTTT

v_call: TRBV29-1
clone_size: few
j_call: TRBJ2-7
d_call: TRBD2
cdr3_aa: CSVEAGGERQREGSYEQYF
cdr3_nt: TGCAGCGTTGAAGCAGGGGGCGAACGACAGCGGGAGGGTTCCTACGAGCAGTACTTC

v_call: TRBV19
clone_size: -
j_call: TRBJ1-5
d_call: -
cdr3_aa: CASSSRVDQPQHF
cdr3_nt: TGTGCCAGTAGTTCGAGGGTTGACCAGCCCCAGCATTTT

v_call: TRBV2
clone_size: once
j_call: TRBJ2-6
d_call: -
cdr3_aa: CANNLRGANVLTF
cdr3_nt: TGTGCCAACAATCTAAGGGGGGCCAACGTCCTGACTTTC

v_call: TRBV29-1
clone_size: once
j_call: TRBJ2-5
d_call: TRBD1
cdr3_aa: CSVVMTGRVNEQYF
cdr3_nt: TGCAGCGTTGTTATGACAGGGCGAGTGAATGAGCAGTACTTC

v_call: TRBV5-1
clone_size: -
j_call: TRBJ2-7
d_call: -
cdr3_aa: CASSKGPGRGITYEQYF
cdr3_nt: TGCGCCAGCAGCAAGGGACCGGGACGGGGGATCACCTACGAGCAGTACTTC

v_call: TRBV7-8
clone_size: few
j_call: TRBJ2-7
d_call: -
cdr3_aa: CASSRRGETYEQYF
cdr3_nt: TGTGCCAGCAGCCGTAGGGGGGAGACCTACGAGCAGTACTTC

v_call: TRBV12-3/TRBV12-4
clone_size: -
j_call: TRBJ2-2
d_call: -
cdr3_aa: CASSFGGAGFPGELFF
cdr3_nt: TGTGCCAGCAGTTTCGGCGGCGCGGGATTCCCCGGGGAGCTGTTTTTT

v_call: TRBV28
clone_size: -
j_call: TRBJ1-6
d_call: TRBD1
cdr3_aa: CASSGHGQGFNSPLHF
cdr3_nt: TGTGCCAGCAGCGGACATGGACAGGGATTCAATTCACCCCTCCACTTT

v_call: TRBV20-1
clone_size: few
j_call: TRBJ1-2
d_call: -
cdr3_aa: CSALQDRAHGYTF
cdr3_nt: TGCAGTGCTCTCCAGGACCGGGCCCATGGCTACACCTTC

v_call: TRBV28
clone_size: few
j_call: TRBJ2-3
d_call: -
cdr3_aa: CASRGGSADTQYF
cdr3_nt: TGTGCCAGCAGAGGGGGGAGCGCAGATACGCAGTATTTT

v_call: TRBV15
clone_size: -
j_call: TRBJ1-4
d_call: -
cdr3_aa: CATSTGVGGGEKLFF
cdr3_nt: TGTGCCACCAGCACTGGGGTCGGGGGAGGTGAAAAACTGTTTTTT

v_call: TRBV24-1
clone_size: once
j_call: TRBJ1-4
d_call: -
cdr3_aa: CATSDSMVWDEKLFF
cdr3_nt: TGTGCCACCAGTGATTCCATGGTCTGGGATGAAAAACTGTTTTTT

v_call: TRBV27
clone_size: few
j_call: TRBJ2-5
d_call: -
cdr3_aa: CASSPGPTGQYF
cdr3_nt: TGTGCCAGCAGCCCAGGGCCCACCGGGCAGTACTTC

v_call: TRBV5-1
clone_size: once
j_call: TRBJ2-1
d_call: TRBD2
cdr3_aa: CASSLGGLAGGHLNEQFF
cdr3_nt: TGCGCCAGCAGCTTGGGAGGACTAGCGGGAGGGCACTTAAATGAGCAGTTCTTC

v_call: TRBV5-1
clone_size: -
j_call: TRBJ2-7
d_call: -
cdr3_aa: CTSSFSQGQQYF
cdr3_nt: TGCACCAGCAGCTTCAGTCAGGGCCAACAGTACTTC